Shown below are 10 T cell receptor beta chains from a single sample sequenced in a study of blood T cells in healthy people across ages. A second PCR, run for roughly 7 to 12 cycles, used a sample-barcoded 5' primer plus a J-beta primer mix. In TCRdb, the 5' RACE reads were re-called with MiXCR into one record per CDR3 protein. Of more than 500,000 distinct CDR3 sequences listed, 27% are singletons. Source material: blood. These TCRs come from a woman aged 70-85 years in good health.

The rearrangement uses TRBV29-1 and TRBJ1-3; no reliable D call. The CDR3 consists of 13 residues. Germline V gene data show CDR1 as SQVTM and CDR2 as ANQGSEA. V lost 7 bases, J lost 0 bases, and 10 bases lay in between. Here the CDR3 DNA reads TGCAGCGCCGGGCCCGTCTCTGGAAACACCATATATTTT. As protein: CSAGPVSGNTIYF.

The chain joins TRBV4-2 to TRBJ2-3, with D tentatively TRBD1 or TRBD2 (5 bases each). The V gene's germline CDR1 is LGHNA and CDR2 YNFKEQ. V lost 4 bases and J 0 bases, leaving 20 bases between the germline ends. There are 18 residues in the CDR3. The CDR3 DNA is TGTGCCAGCAGCCGAACCGGGACCCCAAAGTATAGCACAGATACGCAGTATTTT. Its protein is CASSRTGTPKYSTDTQYF.

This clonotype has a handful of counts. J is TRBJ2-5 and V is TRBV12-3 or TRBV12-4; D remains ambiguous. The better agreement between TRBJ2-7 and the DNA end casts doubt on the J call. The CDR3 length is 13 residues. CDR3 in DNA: TGTGCCAGCAGTTCGCCCATGGGCTACGAGCAGTACTTC. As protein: CASSSPMGYEQYF.

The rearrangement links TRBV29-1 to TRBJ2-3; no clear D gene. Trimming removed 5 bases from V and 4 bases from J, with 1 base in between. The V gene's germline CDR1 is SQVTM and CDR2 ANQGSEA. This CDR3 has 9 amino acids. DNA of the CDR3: TGCAGCGTTTCAGATACGCAGTATTTT. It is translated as CSVSDTQYF.

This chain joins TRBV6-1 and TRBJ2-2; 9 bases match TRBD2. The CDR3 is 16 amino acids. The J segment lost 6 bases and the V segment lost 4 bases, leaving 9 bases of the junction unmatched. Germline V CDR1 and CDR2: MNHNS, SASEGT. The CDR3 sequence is CASSVAGERNAGELFF. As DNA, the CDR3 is TGTGCCAGCAGTGTAGCGGGGGAGCGAAACGCCGGGGAGCTGTTTTTT.

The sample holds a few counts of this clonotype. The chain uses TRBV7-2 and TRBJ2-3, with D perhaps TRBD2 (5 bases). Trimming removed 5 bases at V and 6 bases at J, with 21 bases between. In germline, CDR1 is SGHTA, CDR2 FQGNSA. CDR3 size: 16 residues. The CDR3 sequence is CASSREATRISDTQYF. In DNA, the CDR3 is TGTGCCAGCAGCCGCGAAGCAACTAGAATCTCTGATACGCAGTATTTT.

CDR3 loop: CASSEITSGGALAKNIQYF. The CDR3 nucleotides are TGTGCCAGCAGTGAAATAACTAGCGGGGGCGCCTTAGCCAAAAACATTCAGTACTTC. The chain employs TRBV2 and TRBJ2-4, with 11 bases that match TRBD2. The CDR3 is 19 amino acids. V dropped 2 bases and J dropped 0; count of bases not matched to a gene: 9. CDR1 is SNHLY, CDR2 FYNNEI, per germline.

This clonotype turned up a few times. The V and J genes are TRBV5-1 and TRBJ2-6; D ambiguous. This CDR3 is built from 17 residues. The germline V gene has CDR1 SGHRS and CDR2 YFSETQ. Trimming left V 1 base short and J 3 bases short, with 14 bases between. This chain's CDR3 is CASSLTWFPGGANVLTF. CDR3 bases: TGCGCCAGCAGCTTGACTTGGTTCCCAGGTGGGGCCAACGTCCTGACTTTC.

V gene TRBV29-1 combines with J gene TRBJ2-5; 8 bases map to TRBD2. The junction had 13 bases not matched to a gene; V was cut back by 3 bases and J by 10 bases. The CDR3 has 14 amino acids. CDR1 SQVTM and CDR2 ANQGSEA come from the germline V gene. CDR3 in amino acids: CSVDGRGASGYQYF. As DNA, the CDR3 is TGCAGCGTTGACGGGCGGGGGGCCTCTGGTTACCAGTACTTC.

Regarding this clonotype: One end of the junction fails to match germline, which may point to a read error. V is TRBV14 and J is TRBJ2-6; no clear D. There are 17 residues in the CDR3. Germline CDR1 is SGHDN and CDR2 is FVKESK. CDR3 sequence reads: CAGSQGQRLTGANVLTF. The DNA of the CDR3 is TGTGCCGGCAGCCAAGGTCAGAGACTCACTGGGGCCAACGTCCTGACTTTC.